This T cell receptor (beta chain) was sequenced in a study of OX40 agonist ivuxolimab in advanced cancers. Overall study context: Previous treatment with anti-PD-1, anti-PD-L1 or anti-CTLA-4 therapy was allowed; 40% had received some.

The assay was immunoSEQ multiplex PCR, and TCRdb's table has in-frame clones only and misses some. The repertoire holds about 94,000 clones, with more than 75% as singletons. This clone was observed once. In germline, CDR1 is SGHDT, CDR2 YYEEEE. CDR3 size: 12 residues. Trimming left V 5 bases short and J 7 bases short, with 13 bases between. The specimen comprised CD4+ or CD8+ T cells sorted from blood, sampled in a trial of the OX40 agonist ivuxolimab. This TCR was recovered from an adult with an advanced solid tumor such as melanoma, head and neck, liver or kidney cancer. V usage is TRBV5-6 and J usage is TRBJ2-7; D is undetermined. The CDR3 is CASRVQLGEQYF. The CDR3 DNA follows: TGTGCCAGCAGGGTACAGCTGGGGGAGCAGTACTTC.